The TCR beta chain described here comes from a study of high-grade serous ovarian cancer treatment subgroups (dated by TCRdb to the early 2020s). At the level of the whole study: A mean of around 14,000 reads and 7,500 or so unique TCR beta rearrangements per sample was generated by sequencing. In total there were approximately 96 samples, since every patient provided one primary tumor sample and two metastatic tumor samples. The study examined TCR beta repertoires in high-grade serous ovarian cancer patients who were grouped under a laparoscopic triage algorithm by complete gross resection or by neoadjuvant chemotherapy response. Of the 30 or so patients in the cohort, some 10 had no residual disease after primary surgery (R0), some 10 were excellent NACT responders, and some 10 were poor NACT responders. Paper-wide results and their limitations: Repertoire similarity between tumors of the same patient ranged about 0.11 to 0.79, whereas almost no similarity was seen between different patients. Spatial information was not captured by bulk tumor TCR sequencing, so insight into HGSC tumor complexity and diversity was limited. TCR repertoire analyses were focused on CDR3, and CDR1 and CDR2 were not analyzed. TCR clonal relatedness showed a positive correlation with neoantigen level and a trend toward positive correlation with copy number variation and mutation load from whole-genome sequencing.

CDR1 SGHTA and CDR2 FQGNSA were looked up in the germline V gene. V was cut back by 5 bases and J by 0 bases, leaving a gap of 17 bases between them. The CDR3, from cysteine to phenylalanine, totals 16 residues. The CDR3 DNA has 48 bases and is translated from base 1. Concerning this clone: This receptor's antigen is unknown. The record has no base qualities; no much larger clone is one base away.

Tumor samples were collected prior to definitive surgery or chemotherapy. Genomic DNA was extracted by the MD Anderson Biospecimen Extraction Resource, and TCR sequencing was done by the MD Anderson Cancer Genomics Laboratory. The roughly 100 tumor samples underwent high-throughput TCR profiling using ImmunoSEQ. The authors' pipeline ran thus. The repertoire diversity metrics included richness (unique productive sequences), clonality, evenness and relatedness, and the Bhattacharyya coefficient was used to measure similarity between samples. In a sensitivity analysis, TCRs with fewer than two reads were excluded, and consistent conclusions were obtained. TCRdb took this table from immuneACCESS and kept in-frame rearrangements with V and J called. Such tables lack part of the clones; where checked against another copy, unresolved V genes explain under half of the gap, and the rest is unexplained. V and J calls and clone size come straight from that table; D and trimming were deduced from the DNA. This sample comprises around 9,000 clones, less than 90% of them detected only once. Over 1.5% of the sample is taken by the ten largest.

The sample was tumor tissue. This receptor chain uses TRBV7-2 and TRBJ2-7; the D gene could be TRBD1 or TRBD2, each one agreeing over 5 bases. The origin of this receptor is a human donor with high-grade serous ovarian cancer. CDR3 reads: CASSRGPQASSYEQYF. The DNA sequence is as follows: TGTGCCAGCAGCCGGGGTCCACAGGCGAGCTCCTACGAGCAGTACTTC.